This T cell receptor beta chain is from a study of T cell changes during pregnancy in multiple sclerosis. The CDR3 sequence is 15 residues long. Per the germline V gene, CDR1 is SGHNT and CDR2 is YYREEE (reference sequence). Germline trimming cut 4 bases from V and 8 bases from J; bases unmatched to any gene: 12. Clones were sequenced by immunoSEQ multiplex PCR, and TCRdb holds only the in-frame ones, with some missing. Among over 65,000 clones listed, roughly 94% were seen once. The starting material was peripheral blood, obtained in the third trimester of pregnancy. V and J are TRBV5-4 and TRBJ1-2; 9 bases agree with TRBD1. This clonotype originated in a female donor with multiple sclerosis, enrolled in a pregnancy study. This CDR3 is CASSRLRDRVWGYTF. The CDR3 DNA follows: TGTGCCAGCAGCAGACTCCGGGACAGGGTCTGGGGCTACACCTTC.